This paragraph reports one TCR beta chain. This specimen belongs to a study of T cell changes during pregnancy in multiple sclerosis. Germline V lookup: CDR1 LNHDA, CDR2 SQIVND (reference sequence). V lost 3 bases, J lost 0 bases, and 12 bases lay in between. This CDR3 has 15 residues. TCRdb's copy holds only in-frame clones and misses some; the assay was immunoSEQ multiplex PCR. The sample consists of fewer than 65,000 clones, around 90% of them appearing once. Specimen: CD4+ T cells from peripheral blood mononuclear cells, collected in the first trimester of pregnancy. The sequence derives from a female donor with multiple sclerosis, enrolled in a pregnancy study. The rearrangement joins TRBV19 to TRBJ2-7; perhaps TRBD1 as D (6 bases). CDR3 nucleotides: TGTGCCAGTAGTATTTCGACAGGATCCTCCTACGAGCAGTACTTC. Amino acid sequence: CASSISTGSSYEQYF.